This T cell receptor (beta chain) was recorded in a study of Ad26.COV2.S vaccination and SARS-CoV-2 variants. The treatment here: around 19 received Ad26.COV2.S at low or high dose, single or two shots; about 5 received placebo; per-sample allocation not given. All samples were drawn on day 63, counting from the first vaccine or placebo injection. V lost 3 bases and J lost 7, with 18 bases in between. Looked up from germline, CDR1 is LGHNA and CDR2 is YSLEER. The CDR3 is 15 residues long. Some clones are missing from TCRdb's copy, which holds only in-frame ones; the method was immunoSEQ multiplex PCR. Of a few hundred thousand clones in the sample, around 92% were seen once.

This receptor was taken from a person between 18 and 65 years old who received the Ad26.COV2.S COVID-19 vaccine or a placebo. This specimen consisted of peripheral blood, obtained in a trial of Ad26.COV2.S vaccine versus placebo. The rearrangement joins TRBV4-3 to TRBJ1-1; perhaps TRBD1 as D (6 bases). The CDR3 nucleotides are TGCGCCAGCAGCCAGGCAGGGGTGGATAAGAGTGAAGCTTTCTTT. Its translation: CASSQAGVDKSEAFF.